This T cell receptor (beta chain) is drawn from a study of cytomegalovirus exposure and HLA in healthy donors. With 60 Vbeta and 13 Jbeta primers, the PCR was carried out. The data were produced by immunoSEQ multiplex PCR, yet TCRdb's version contains in-frame clones alone and is incomplete. The table lists about 110,000 clones, 69% of them singletons. General study points: The study flagged roughly 160 TCR beta chains as cytomegalovirus-associated. Researchers reported that three CMV-associated chains were confirmed in vitro as CMV antigen-specific.

The CDR3 is 13 amino acids. V lost 4 bases, J lost 2 bases, and 9 bases lay in between. Germline V gene lookup returns CDR1 SGHNT and CDR2 YYREEE (reference sequence). Concerning this clone: Its target is unknown.

The clonotype comes from a woman in her 70s in good health and CMV-seropositive. This chain connects TRBV5-4 to TRBJ2-5; D may be TRBD1 (6 bases). The sample consisted of PBMCs. The chain's CDR3 is CASSPGQQETQYF. The CDR3 nucleotides read TGTGCCAGCAGCCCTGGACAGCAAGAGACCCAGTACTTC.